The rows below give T cell receptor beta chains drawn from one sample of a study of cytomegalovirus exposure and HLA in healthy donors. TCRdb's table, derived via immunoSEQ multiplex PCR, lists solely in-frame clones and lacks some. The sample lists 150,000 to 200,000 clones; roughly 87% were seen once. Sequenced: PBMCs. These receptors were taken from a man aged 50 to 60 in good health and CMV-seronegative. The CDR3 runs from the conserved cysteine through the conserved F or W. A D gene is named only where the DNA matches it firmly. Clone size, where shown, is once, few, many, or a class for clones that have expanded.

j_call	v_call	d_call	clone_size	cdr3_aa	cdr3_nt
TRBJ2-3	TRBV30	TRBD2	-	CAWSVPLTSGRPFGTDTQYF	TGTGCCTGGAGTGTACCACTGACTAGCGGGAGGCCTTTCGGCACAGATACGCAGTATTTT
TRBJ2-7	TRBV7-9	TRBD1	-	CASSPDRIYEQYF	TGTGCCAGCAGCCCGGACAGGATCTACGAGCAGTACTTC
TRBJ1-4	TRBV10-3	-	-	CAISDSTVPNEKLFF	TGTGCCATCAGTGATTCTACAGTACCTAATGAAAAACTGTTTTTT
TRBJ1-4	TRBV2	-	few	CASSRQNGEKLFF	TGTGCCAGCAGCCGTCAAAACGGTGAAAAACTGTTTTTT
TRBJ2-7	TRBV19	-	-	CASRGPGVYEQYF	TGTGCCAGTAGGGGACCGGGGGTGTACGAGCAGTACTTC
TRBJ1-5	TRBV7-2	TRBD1	-	CASSQGGQGLGQPQHF	TGTGCCAGCAGCCAAGGGGGACAGGGGTTGGGTCAGCCCCAGCATTTT
TRBJ2-6	TRBV15	-	-	CATSRDVGANVLTF	TGTGCCACCAGCAGAGATGTAGGGGCCAACGTCCTGACTTTC
TRBJ2-3	TRBV7-6	-	-	CASSLVEGERDTQYF	TGTGCCAGCAGCTTAGTAGAGGGGGAGCGTGATACGCAGTATTTT
TRBJ2-7	TRBV9	-	-	CASSATTGSYEQYF	TGTGCCAGCAGCGCAACGACAGGCTCCTACGAGCAGTACTTC
TRBJ2-3	TRBV10-3	TRBD1	-	CAIDAQGPGGNPDTQYF	TGTGCCATCGACGCCCAGGGACCAGGGGGCAACCCAGATACGCAGTATTTT
TRBJ2-5	TRBV7-2	-	-	CASSFNPPTNRGETQYF	TGTGCCAGCAGCTTTAACCCCCCCACCAATAGGGGAGAGACCCAGTACTTC
TRBJ2-5	TRBV6-5	-	-	CASSYSLHDQETQYF	TGTGCCAGCAGTTACTCGCTTCACGACCAAGAGACTCAGTACTTC
TRBJ2-7	TRBV27	-	-	CASSSQTSLKDEQYF	TGTGCCAGCAGTTCACAGACTAGTTTGAAGGACGAGCAGTACTTC
TRBJ2-3	TRBV10-1	-	-	CARPEQRETDTQYF	TGCGCCAGGCCGGAACAAAGGGAGACAGATACGCAGTATTTT
TRBJ2-7	TRBV6-5	-	-	CASSLTPGSYEQYF	TGTGCCAGCAGTCTTACACCTGGCTCCTACGAGCAGTACTTC
TRBJ1-1	TRBV5-1	TRBD1	-	CASRPQGGTEAFF	TGCGCCAGCCGCCCGCAGGGGGGAACTGAAGCTTTCTTT
TRBJ2-2	TRBV9	-	-	CASSVVDINTGELFF	TGTGCCAGCAGCGTAGTGGACATTAACACCGGGGAGCTGTTTTTT
TRBJ1-6	TRBV30	-	-	CAWSVRGYSPLHF	TGTGCCTGGAGTGTACGGGGTTATTCACCCCTCCACTTT
TRBJ2-2	TRBV30	-	-	CAWSPIAANTGELFF	TGTGCCTGGAGTCCGATAGCGGCGAACACCGGGGAGCTGTTTTTT
TRBJ2-3	TRBV5-1	TRBD2	-	CASSKLGLGADTQYF	TGCGCCAGCAGCAAACTCGGACTAGGAGCAGATACGCAGTATTTT
TRBJ2-7	TRBV4-1	TRBD1	once	CASSQAGDRVIDEQYF	TGCGCCAGCAGCCAGGCAGGAGACAGGGTAATCGACGAGCAGTACTTC
TRBJ2-6	TRBV27	-	-	CASSLAGAGANVLTF	TGTGCCAGCAGTTTAGCAGGGGCTGGGGCCAACGTCCTGACTTTC
TRBJ2-7	TRBV6-6	-	-	CASSYSTGAEYEQYF	TGTGCCAGCAGTTACTCGACGGGAGCGGAATACGAGCAGTACTTC
TRBJ2-7	TRBV19	-	-	CASSMGNRGSDEQYF	TGTGCCAGTAGTATGGGAAATCGGGGGAGCGACGAGCAGTACTTC
TRBJ2-1	TRBV5-6	TRBD2	-	CASSLYIAGGLSEQFF	TGTGCCAGCAGCTTGTATATAGCGGGAGGGCTTAGCGAGCAGTTCTTC
TRBJ1-2	TRBV2	TRBD1	-	CASREQGFYGYTF	TGTGCCAGCAGAGAACAGGGGTTCTATGGCTACACCTTC
TRBJ1-2	TRBV4-2	-	-	CASSLAGVHGYTF	TGTGCCAGCAGCTTGGCAGGGGTGCATGGCTACACCTTC